Sequencing of this T cell receptor beta chain was carried out in a study of cytomegalovirus exposure and HLA in healthy donors (dated 2017 in TCRdb). Notes on the research overall: An earlier analysis of some 600 of the donors reported 276 Gb of sequence data and around 120 million unique TCR beta sequences obtained from some 200 million T cells. The number of donors typed differed by locus, with roughly 629-640 for A, B, C, DRB1 and DQB1, more than 500 for DQA1, 600 to 610 for DPA1, and around 430 for DPB1. Donor age, sex, ethnicity and CMV serostatus were collected together with the repertoire data. In the later analysis, no new phenotypic data were used to find candidate immune exposures; instead, reliance was placed on TCR beta sequences and their occurrence across donors. A separate validation cohort of roughly 130 different subjects was used in addition to the roughly 640-subject first cohort. Among about 360 genotyped donors of the cohort, an average of 235,054 unique TCR beta nucleotide sequences were sequenced per donor, roughly 18% of them non-productive. In a later genetic analysis, genome-wide SNP genotypes for about 55% of the roughly 700 donors were used, and that subset was treated as a discovery cohort. Both class I and class II loci were covered by HLA typing, at four-digit resolution. Using immunosequencing, the study profiled T cell repertoires from approximately 700 subjects and related those repertoires to cytomegalovirus serostatus. The study was designed to test whether signatures of past pathogen exposure could be identified by cataloging public T cell receptors. In an earlier analysis of 500 to 650 of the donors, high-throughput TCR beta sequencing was used to judge whether each TCR beta V gene segment behaved as functional or pseudogenic. Five DR-DQ haplotypes were handled as single units for association and clustering because linkage in the cohort was strong. Around 320 gigabases of sequencing data and roughly 90 million unique TCR sequences were included in an early release covering several hundred HLA-typed donors. Among the approximately 400 genotyped donors, around 81% belonged to the genetic ancestry cluster associated with self-reported Caucasian donors. Every discovery cohort repertoire had been produced on one sequencing platform. To study patterns of TCR occurrence, a later analysis re-analyzed previously published TCR beta repertoires from 650 to 750 donors and added high-resolution HLA genotyping. To predict cytomegalovirus infection status, the study combined high-throughput TCR immunosequencing, statistical association of individual TCRs with disease status, and machine learning.

What the work shows at the level of the full study, not this receptor alone: A total of 164 TCR beta chains were listed by the study as associated with cytomegalovirus. In a later analysis, TCR association rates were found to vary across HLA loci, with the most associated TCRs seen for DRB1 alleles and the fewest for HLA-C alleles. Because the 87-base-pair reads could not distinguish some IMGT-functional V segments, including TRBV6-2 and TRBV6-3, those segments were excluded. A further reported finding was that TCR beta sequences accurately predicted the HLA-A and HLA-B alleles for most subjects in the first cohort. A few of the identified cytomegalovirus-associated TCR beta chains were confirmed in vitro to be specific for cytomegalovirus antigens. Most TCR sequences were observed very rarely across donors, whereas some public TCRs were present in many individuals. Strong co-occurrence of HLA alleles, especially DR and DQ, made assigning TCR associations to individual alleles difficult. At a false discovery rate of 0.05, a later analysis linked around 17,000 TCR beta sequences to specific HLA alleles. Roughly uniform sequencing depth across donors was assumed in presence/absence analyses, although this assumption may not hold. A group of highly shared sequence variants was considered likely to be a technical artifact of the sequencing pipeline. In both the original and validation cohorts, the classifier was reported to diagnose cytomegalovirus status with high specificity and sensitivity. Linkage disequilibrium might explain the correlated functional status among segregating V segments, but an unknown experimental factor could not be ruled out. Several of the top co-occurrence clusters appeared to be linked to parvovirus B19, influenza, CMV and Epstein-Barr virus, according to a later analysis. In a later genetic analysis, fewer N-insertions in productive TCRs were reported among donors in an Asian-associated ancestry cluster than the roughly 710-donor mean. Broadly in line with IMGT annotations, most TCR beta V segments showed up in productive rearrangements about 87% or about 30% of the time in an earlier analysis of approximately 640 of the donors. In a later genetic analysis, a missense DCLRE1C variant was associated with V-gene and J-gene trimming of TCR beta chains, and the association was replicated in an independent cohort. For the cohort, immune exposure information was limited to CMV serostatus. In a later analysis, most CMV-associated TCR beta chains were found to appear HLA-restricted, with HLA associations seemingly driven largely by CMV exposure. Because counts were too low, roughly 17 rarely observed V segments, including chromosome 9 orphons, were left out of the earlier analysis of some 640 of the donors. In a later analysis, HLA-associated TCR beta chains showed more clonal expansion and lower generation probabilities than non-associated chains that were equally common. The authors suggested that the approach could potentially be generalized to other disease states and immunological phenotypes. Because HLA typing was missing for some donors at each locus, association tests included only the typed subset. This cohort had only TCR beta chains sequenced, and the lack of alpha or paired-chain data limited which features could be detected.

The cohort was made up of roughly 670 healthy bone marrow donors. All cohort members were sampled while nominally healthy, although unrecorded immune exposures were likely present. The donor tested CMV seronegative and was one of the 352 seronegative cohort members. A peripheral blood sample was provided by each donor, and peripheral blood mononuclear cells were used for TCR beta sequencing. Genomic DNA extraction from the blood cell samples was performed with the Qiagen DNeasy Blood Extraction Kit. The CDR3 numbers 13 residues from cysteine through phenylalanine. Only CDR3 DNA remains: 39 bases, in frame from the first base. The germline V gene encodes CDR1 SGHVS and CDR2 FNYEAQ. V is pruned by 4 bases and J by 7 bases, leaving 4 bases of the junction without a gene match. Library preparation was by the immunoSEQ multiplex PCR assay. For the multiplex PCR, a mixture combining 60 forward primers for TCR Vbeta segments and 13 reverse primers for TCR Jbeta segments was used. The CDR3 region of rearranged TCR beta genes was amplified from genomic DNA with a multiplex PCR assay. The amplified TCR beta libraries were sequenced on the Illumina HiSeq System as 87-base-pair reads. In the paper's pipeline: In a later analysis, roughly 80 million unique TCR beta chains were counted across the 650 to 750 repertoires, and around 10 million of these chains were shared by at least two donors. To remove PCR and sequencing errors, raw reads were error-corrected and collapsed into unique sequences using a nearest-neighbor algorithm that merged closely related sequences. CDR3 sequences were aligned to IMGT reference sequences to assign V, D and J gene segments. For a sequence to be retained, a match of at least six nucleotides to both a V gene segment and a J gene segment was required. A rearrangement counted as productive if the CDR3 had no stop codons and remained in frame with V and J, and every other rearrangement counted as non-productive. CDR3 was defined by IMGT convention, running from the second conserved V-encoded cysteine to the conserved J-encoded phenylalanine. The earlier analysis of 450 to 750 of the donors excluded any sequence lacking an unambiguous match to a single V gene segment. In an earlier analysis of some 590 of the donors, a V segment was called functional when productive rearrangements were above 56.7%, and segregating when the standard deviation between donors exceeded 5%. A statistical classification framework was built to diagnose cytomegalovirus status from the catalog of TCR beta chain sequences. In a later analysis, TCR nucleotide sequences were compared against IMGT/GENE-DB human TR gene sequences so that V and J genes could be assigned. In a later analysis, CDR3 sequences and most-parsimonious VDJ recombination scenarios were assigned using the TCRdist pipeline. A later analysis defined each TCR beta chain by its CDR3 amino acid sequence plus V-gene family, and excluded reads lacking a unique V-gene family. As a way to deal with suspected cross-contamination and a sequencing artifact, a later analysis dropped 450 to 700 nucleotide sequences that were highly shared and had low generation probability. In a later analysis, a clonal expansion index for each public chain was calculated from normalized within-repertoire ranks of inferred template counts. In a later analysis, generation probabilities were computed with a VDJ recombination model fitted to out-of-frame rearrangements, and the resulting probabilities were checked against IGoR. Hypergeometric tests were used in a later analysis to score TCR-TCR, TCR-HLA and TCR-CMV co-occurrence, with a repertoire-size bias correction applied to the TCR pairs. A later analysis estimated false discovery rates by permuting HLA or CMV assignments 20 times. In a later analysis, co-occurring TCRs were grouped with DBSCAN, and TCRdist sequence similarity was added when clustering was performed within HLA-allele-positive subsets. Repertoires with fewer than 30,000 or more than 120,000 public chains, plus five repertoires with anomalous nucleotide sharing, were excluded from co-occurrence clustering. Not all clones reach the TCRdb copy of this immuneACCESS table, which keeps in-frame sequences only. Checked studies attribute under half of the gap to unresolved V genes and leave the rest unexplained. V and J calls plus clone size are reproduced from that table; the DNA served to infer D and trimming. The sample profile shows about 150,000 clones; roughly two thirds of them were found once. The ten top clones hold about 1.8% of the sample.

Note on this clone: Which antigen it targets is not known. Base-call qualities are not available, and no considerably larger clone is one nucleotide away.

Sequenced material: PBMCs. This chain is built from TRBV7-6 and TRBJ2-1; TRBD2 aligns with 7 central bases. This receptor was identified in a male donor in good health and CMV-seronegative. For the CDR3, the sequence is CASSSNGGNEQFF. The DNA sequence is TGTGCCAGCAGCTCCAACGGGGGGAATGAGCAGTTCTTC.